This is a list of T cell receptor beta chains from one sample in a study of T cell responses to AZD1222 COVID-19 vaccine. The method was immunoSEQ multiplex PCR; TCRdb's version includes in-frame clones alone and lacks a portion of them. The sample has 65,000 or so clones, around 84% seen once. Sequencing was performed on peripheral blood, taken on day 0 of AZD1222 vaccination. All receptors derive from an adult in good health. The CDR3 runs from the conserved cysteine through the conserved F or W. A D gene is named only where the DNA matches it firmly. Expanded clones are given a class, and other clones once, few, many or no size at all.

>TRBV2|TRBD1|TRBJ1-1|-
TGTGCCAGCAGTGAAGCGGGGGGACAGGCGAACACTGAAGCTTTCTTT
CASSEAGGQANTEAFF
>TRBV5-1|-|TRBJ1-1|-
TGCGCCAGCATCCACATTGGGCTTGGGGGCACTGAAGCTTTCTTT
CASIHIGLGGTEAFF
>TRBV4-3|-|TRBJ2-1|-
TGCGCCAGCAGCCAAGGGTTGGTTACCGGCTCCTACAATGAGCAGTTCTTC
CASSQGLVTGSYNEQFF
>TRBV29-1|-|TRBJ1-1|few
TGCAGCGTCAATGCACAGGGAACGAACACTGAAGCTTTCTTT
CSVNAQGTNTEAFF
>TRBV10-3|-|TRBJ1-4|-
TGTGCCATCAGTGAGACGGTTGAAAAACTGTTTTTT
CAISETVEKLFF
>TRBV24-1|TRBD1|TRBJ1-2|-
TGTGCCACCAGTGATCCACAGGGGTATGGCTACACCTTC
CATSDPQGYGYTF
>TRBV7-3|-|TRBJ2-7|-
TGTGCCAGCAGCTTAAACCCGGGGGCGTACGAGCAGTACTTC
CASSLNPGAYEQYF
>TRBV18|-|TRBJ1-6|-
TGTGCCAGCTCACGAACGACAGTCGATAATTCACCCCTCCACTTT
CASSRTTVDNSPLHF
>TRBV5-1|-|TRBJ1-2|-
TGCGCCAGCAGCTTGGATACAGGAGCTAACTATGGCTACACCTTC
CASSLDTGANYGYTF
>TRBV28|-|TRBJ1-5|-
TGTGCCAGCAGTTTACAGTCTCAGCCCCAGCATTTT
CASSLQSQPQHF
>TRBV4-3|-|TRBJ1-1|-
TGCGCCAGCAGCCAAACAATGCAGAACACTGAAGCTTTCTTT
CASSQTMQNTEAFF
>TRBV18|TRBD2|TRBJ2-7|-
TGTGCCAGCTCACCACCGGGTAGCGGGGCATTCTACGAGCAGTACTTC
CASSPPGSGAFYEQYF
>TRBV10-1|-|TRBJ1-2|-
TGCGCCAGCAGTGCAGGGTTTGACTATGGCTACACCTTC
CASSAGFDYGYTF
>TRBV10-1|-|TRBJ2-7|-
TGCGCCAGCAGTGAGTCGAGGGGGGCGGGAAAGGAGCAGTACTTC
CASSESRGAGKEQYF
>TRBV18|TRBD1|TRBJ1-3|once
TGTGCCAGCTCACCACGAGGGACAGGGATGGATTCTGGAAACACCATATATTTT
CASSPRGTGMDSGNTIYF
>TRBV3-1/TRBV3-2|TRBD2|TRBJ2-2|-
TGTGCCAGCAGCCAAGGTCGCACTAGCGGGGACACCGGGGAGCTGTTTTTT
CASSQGRTSGDTGELFF
>TRBV6-2/TRBV6-3|TRBD2|TRBJ2-3|-
TGTGCCAGCAGTTCCGGGGGGATCACAGATACGCAGTATTTT
CASSSGGITDTQYF
>TRBV2|-|TRBJ1-5|-
TGTGCCAGCACTCCCCTCGGGGGATCCAATCAGCCCCAGCATTTT
CASTPLGGSNQPQHF
>TRBV11-2|-|TRBJ1-3|once
TGTGCCAGCAGCGGAGGGGGTGCTGGAAACACCATATATTTT
CASSGGGAGNTIYF
>TRBV7-2|TRBD1|TRBJ2-4|-
TGTGCCACCCGGACAGGCAGAGGAAACATTCAGTACTTC
CATRTGRGNIQYF
>TRBV27|TRBD2|TRBJ2-1|once
TGTGCCAGCAGTGACGGACTAGCAGCATACAATGAGCAGTTCTTC
CASSDGLAAYNEQFF
>TRBV4-3|-|TRBJ1-5|-
TGCGCCAGCAGCCTTTCCTTTACAGGGAGAGTCGATCAGCCCCAGCATTTT
CASSLSFTGRVDQPQHF
>TRBV11-2|TRBD1|TRBJ2-7|once
TGTGCCAGCAGCCTGTCGGAGGGACAGGGATACGAGCAGTACTTC
CASSLSEGQGYEQYF
>TRBV25-1|-|TRBJ2-1|-
TGTGCCAGCAGTCAACAGACTGGAAGCTCCTACAATGAGCAGTTCTTC
CASSQQTGSSYNEQFF
>TRBV27|-|TRBJ1-3|-
TGTGCCAGCAGTTTAGGGGTAGCGGGAAACACCATATATTTT
CASSLGVAGNTIYF
>TRBV5-1|-|TRBJ2-7|-
TGCGCCAGCAGTAGCCAGCCGGAGGACGAGCAGTACTTC
CASSSQPEDEQYF
>TRBV27|-|TRBJ2-6|-
TGTGCCAGCAGTTTCGGATCTCTGGGGGCCAACGTCCTGACTTTC
CASSFGSLGANVLTF
>TRBV6-5|TRBD1|TRBJ1-5|-
TGTGCCAGCGGGACAGCTTATCAGCCCCAGCATTTT
CASGTAYQPQHF
>TRBV6-5|TRBD1|TRBJ2-7|-
TGTGCCAGCAGCTGGACAGGTGAAAGCTCCTACGAGCAGTACTTC
CASSWTGESSYEQYF
>TRBV2|-|TRBJ1-2|few
TGTGCCAGCAGTGAAGGGTGGGGGCAGGCAAATGGCTACACCTTC
CASSEGWGQANGYTF
>TRBV28|TRBD1|TRBJ1-5|-
TGTGCCAGCAGTTTAATGGGACAGGGGCCTCAGCCCCAGCATTTT
CASSLMGQGPQPQHF
>TRBV12-3/TRBV12-4|-|TRBJ2-1|-
TGTGCCAGCAGTTCGGTCGATGAGCAGTTCTTC
CASSSVDEQFF
>TRBV28|TRBD1|TRBJ1-1|-
TGTGCCAGCAGTCCCCCAGGGGGCGCAGGTCGGATCACTGAAGCTTTCTTT
CASSPPGGAGRITEAFF
>TRBV7-3|-|TRBJ2-7|-
TGTGCCAGCAGCTCCCATGAAACCTACGAGCAGTACTTC
CASSSHETYEQYF
>TRBV4-2|TRBD2|TRBJ2-4|-
TGTGCCAGCAGCCAAGGGACTAGCGGGGAGTGGCAAAACATTCAGTACTTC
CASSQGTSGEWQNIQYF
>TRBV4-1|-|TRBJ1-5|-
TGCGCCAGCAGCCAAGAGTTTCGCGTATGGTCGGAAGATCAGCCCCAGCATTTT
CASSQEFRVWSEDQPQHF
>TRBV27|-|TRBJ2-5|-
TGTGCCAGCAGTTTTGAGGGGGGCCAAGAGACCCAGTACTTC
CASSFEGGQETQYF
>TRBV10-3|-|TRBJ1-4|-
TGTGCCATCAGTGAGTCGGGGGCAACAACTAATGAAAAACTGTTTTTT
CAISESGATTNEKLFF
>TRBV11-2|-|TRBJ2-7|-
TGTGCCAGCAGCGTAGGGTACTTGAGGGGGGCCTACGAGCAGTACTTC
CASSVGYLRGAYEQYF
>TRBV30|TRBD1|TRBJ1-6|once
TGTGCCTGGACAGGGGGCGCAGGATCACCCCTCCACTTT
CAWTGGAGSPLHF
>TRBV6-4|TRBD2|TRBJ2-5|-
TGTGCCAGCAGACGGACTAGCGGGGAAGAGACCCAGTACTTC
CASRRTSGEETQYF
>TRBV5-8|-|TRBJ2-5|once
TGTGCCAGCAGCTCCGGGACCCCTCTTCGGACCCAGTACTTC
CASSSGTPLRTQYF
>TRBV2|TRBD1|TRBJ1-1|-
TGTGCCAGCAGTGTGACAGGGGGCTCTTTTTTGAACACTGAAGCTTTCTTT
CASSVTGGSFLNTEAFF
>TRBV19|-|TRBJ1-2|-
TGTGCCAGTAGTATCACCATCACTAACTATGGCTACACCTTC
CASSITITNYGYTF
>TRBV2|-|TRBJ1-1|once
TGTGCCAGCAGGGGTACAGGATCTGAAGCTTTCTTT
CASRGTGSEAFF
>TRBV11-2|-|TRBJ2-3|-
TGTGCCAGCAGCACTAACAGTCTGGGCACAGATACGCAGTATTTT
CASSTNSLGTDTQYF
>TRBV28|TRBD1|TRBJ1-2|-
TGTGCCAGCAGACAAAACAGGGGAGCGGGGAACTATGGCTACACCTTC
CASRQNRGAGNYGYTF
>TRBV27|TRBD1|TRBJ2-7|-
TGTGCCAGCAGCGGGACAGGACGACCCTACGAGCAGTACTTC
CASSGTGRPYEQYF
>TRBV7-8|TRBD2|TRBJ2-3|-
TGTGCCAGCAGCTTAGGGTCTGGCGGGGGGATCACAGATACGCAGTATTTT
CASSLGSGGGITDTQYF
>TRBV5-5|-|TRBJ2-7|-
TGTGCCAGCAGCATCGGACCTAGGCCAGCCTACGAGCAGTACTTC
CASSIGPRPAYEQYF
>TRBV6-1|-|TRBJ1-2|-
TGTGCCAGCAGTGCTCAATGGGACATCGGGGCCTATGGCTACACCTTC
CASSAQWDIGAYGYTF
>TRBV6-1|-|TRBJ1-1|once
TGTGCCAGCAGTGAATGGGCTTCCGGGAACACTGAAGCTTTCTTT
CASSEWASGNTEAFF
>TRBV7-9|-|TRBJ1-2|-
TGTGCCAGCAGCTTAGGAAACAGCGGATATGGCTACACCTTC
CASSLGNSGYGYTF
>TRBV30|-|TRBJ1-2|-
TGTGCCTGGAGTGCCCTAAATCCTAACTATGGCTACACCTTC
CAWSALNPNYGYTF